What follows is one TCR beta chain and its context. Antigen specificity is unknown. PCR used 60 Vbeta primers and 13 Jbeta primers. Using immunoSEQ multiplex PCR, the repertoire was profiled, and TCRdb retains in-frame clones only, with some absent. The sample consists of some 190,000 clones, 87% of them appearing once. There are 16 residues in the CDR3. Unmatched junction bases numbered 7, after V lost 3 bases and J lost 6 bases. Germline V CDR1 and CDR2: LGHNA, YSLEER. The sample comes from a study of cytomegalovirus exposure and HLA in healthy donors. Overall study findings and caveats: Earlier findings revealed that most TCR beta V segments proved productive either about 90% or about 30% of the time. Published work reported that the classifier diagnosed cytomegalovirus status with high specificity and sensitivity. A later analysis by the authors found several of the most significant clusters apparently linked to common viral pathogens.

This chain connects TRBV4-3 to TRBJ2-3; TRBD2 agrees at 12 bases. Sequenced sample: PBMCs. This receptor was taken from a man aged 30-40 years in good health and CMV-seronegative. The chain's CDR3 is CASSHAGLAGVDTQYF. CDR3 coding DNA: TGCGCCAGCAGCCACGCGGGACTAGCGGGTGTGGATACGCAGTATTTT.